This T cell receptor (beta chain) appears in the sequencing data of a study of control samples from healthy donors and cancer patients. Method: immunoSEQ multiplex PCR; TCRdb's copy keeps in-frame clones and lacks some. The sample has roughly 93,000 clones, roughly nine tenths seen once. V was shortened by 3 bases and J by 1 base, with 10 bases between the two germline ends. This CDR3 region has 15 residues. CDR1 is SGHTA, CDR2 FQGNSA, per germline. This clone was seen a few times. The chain links TRBV7-2 to TRBJ1-5; no clear D. Sequences were obtained from PBMCs. The clonotype comes from a woman in her fifties or sixties with colorectal cancer. The CDR3 sequence: CASSFVAGSNQPQHF. As DNA, the CDR3 is TGTGCCAGCAGCTTCGTCGCGGGGAGCAATCAGCCCCAGCATTTT.